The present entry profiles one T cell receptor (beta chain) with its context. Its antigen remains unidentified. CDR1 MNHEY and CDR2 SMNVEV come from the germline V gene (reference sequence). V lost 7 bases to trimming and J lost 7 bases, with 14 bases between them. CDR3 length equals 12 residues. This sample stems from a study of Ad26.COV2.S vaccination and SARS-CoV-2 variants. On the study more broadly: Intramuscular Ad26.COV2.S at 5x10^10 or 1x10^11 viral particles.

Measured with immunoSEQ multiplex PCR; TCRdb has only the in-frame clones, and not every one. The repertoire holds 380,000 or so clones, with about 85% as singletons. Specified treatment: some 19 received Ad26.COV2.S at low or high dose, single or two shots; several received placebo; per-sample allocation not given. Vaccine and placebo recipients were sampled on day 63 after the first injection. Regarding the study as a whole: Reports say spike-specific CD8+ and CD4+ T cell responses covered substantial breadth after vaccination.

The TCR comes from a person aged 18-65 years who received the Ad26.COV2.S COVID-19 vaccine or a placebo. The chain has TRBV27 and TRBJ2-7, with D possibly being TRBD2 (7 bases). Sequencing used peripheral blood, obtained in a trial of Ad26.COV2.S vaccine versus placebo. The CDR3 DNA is TGTGCCAGCACCAGAAGGGGGGGAGAGCAGTACTTC. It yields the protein CASTRRGGEQYF.